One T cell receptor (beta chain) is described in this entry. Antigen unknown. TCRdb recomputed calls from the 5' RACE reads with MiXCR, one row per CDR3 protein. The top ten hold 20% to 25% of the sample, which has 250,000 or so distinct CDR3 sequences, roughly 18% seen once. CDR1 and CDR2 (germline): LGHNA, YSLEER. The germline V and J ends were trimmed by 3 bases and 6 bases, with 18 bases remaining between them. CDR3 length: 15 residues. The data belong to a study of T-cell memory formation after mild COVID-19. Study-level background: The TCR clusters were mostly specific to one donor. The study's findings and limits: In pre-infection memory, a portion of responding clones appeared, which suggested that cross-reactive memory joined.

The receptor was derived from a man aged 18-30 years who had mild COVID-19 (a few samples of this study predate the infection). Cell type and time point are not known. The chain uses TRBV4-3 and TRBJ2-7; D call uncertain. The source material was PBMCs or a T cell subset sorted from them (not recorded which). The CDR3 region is CASSQSWGEGSEQYF. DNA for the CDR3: TGCGCCAGCAGCCAGAGTTGGGGTGAAGGTTCCGAGCAGTACTTC.